The 18 T cell receptor beta chains below all came from one sample that was sequenced in a study of T cells in Graves' hyperthyroidism and ophthalmopathy. Using RNA transcripts as the source, TCR beta CDR3 regions were amplified. An initial round of RT-PCR targeting the TCR CDR3 relied on the HTBI primer set. Each CDR3 protein is one row after TCRdb ran MiXCR on the multiplex PCR reads. The sample carries roughly 750,000 distinct CDR3 sequences, roughly 15% recorded once. Source material: blood. These receptor sequences come from a man between 18 and 29 years old with Graves' hyperthyroidism.

This clonotype was picked up many times. CDR3 amino acids: CASSFGIEQYF. The CDR3 DNA follows: TGTGCCAGCAGTTTCGGAATCGAGCAGTACTTC. This chain connects TRBV28 to TRBJ2-7; D is ambiguous. Germline assignment: CDR1 MDHEN and CDR2 SYDVKM. This CDR3 spans 11 amino acids. V dropped 3 bases and J dropped 6 bases, with 6 bases sitting between them.

This sequence joins TRBV5-6 and TRBJ2-1; 9 nucleotides match TRBD2. Germline values: CDR1 SGHDT, CDR2 YYEEEE. This CDR3 has 16 amino acids. V shed 1 base, J shed 5 bases, and the junction held 7 bases outside the gene matches. The CDR3, as DNA: TGTGCCAGCAGCTTGTTCGGGACTAGCAGGCACAATGAGCAGTTCTTC. Its protein is CASSLFGTSRHNEQFF.

This clonotype was observed a few times. The J gene is TRBJ2-1, the V gene TRBV10-3, with 8 bases identical to TRBD2. Germline assignment: CDR1 ENHRY and CDR2 SYGVKD. The CDR3 consists of 15 residues. V lost 8 bases and J lost 6; bases outside the gene matches: 12. The CDR3 region has the DNA TGTGCCATCCACGGGGCACTAGCGGACTTCAATGAGCAGTTCTTC. This codes for CAIHGALADFNEQFF.

The chain combines TRBV4-3 with TRBJ2-1; TRBD2 matches at 12 bases. Germline CDR1 is LGHNA and CDR2 is YSLEER. There are 17 residues in the CDR3. V dropped 1 base and J dropped 2; count of bases not matched to a gene: 3. CDR3 sequence (DNA): TGCGCCAGCAGCCAAGGACTAGCGGGAGTAGCCTACAATGAGCAGTTCTTC. Translation: CASSQGLAGVAYNEQFF.

This clonotype was seen only a few times. The chain uses TRBV7-2 and TRBJ1-2, with 9 bases matching TRBD1. V lost 5 bases, J lost 0 bases, and 4 bases stayed unmatched. The CDR3 loop spans 15 amino acids. Germline CDR1 reads SGHTA; CDR2 reads FQGNSA. CDR3 residues: CASSLRQGANYGYTF. DNA for the CDR3: TGTGCCAGCAGCCTTAGACAGGGGGCTAACTATGGCTACACCTTC.

This chain connects TRBV6-2 or TRBV6-3 to TRBJ2-1; TRBD1 matches 9 bases. The CDR3 covers 16 residues. Trimming removed 3 bases from V and 6 bases from J; junction bases left unmatched: 9. CDR1 is MNHEY, CDR2 SVGEGT, per germline. The CDR3 DNA reads TGTGCCAGCAGTTATACGGGACAGGGAGGGTTCAATGAGCAGTTCTTC. Translated: CASSYTGQGGFNEQFF.

This clonotype has a handful of counts. The rearrangement joins TRBV28 to TRBJ1-2; TRBD1 might be the D (6 bases). V dropped 4 bases and J dropped 4 bases, with 13 bases sitting between them. The CDR3 extends over 14 amino acids. The V gene's germline CDR1 is MDHEN and CDR2 SYDVKM. CDR3 sequence reads: CASSSADSFYGYTF. As DNA, the CDR3 is TGTGCCAGCAGTTCCGCGGACAGCTTCTATGGCTACACCTTC.

This clonotype was seen repeatedly, ten times or more. For the CDR3, the DNA is TGCGCCAGCAGCTTGATCCCTGGGGAGACCCAGTACTTC. This encodes CASSLIPGETQYF. The chain employs TRBV5-1 and TRBJ2-5; no definite D call. Germline V gene data show CDR1 as SGHRS and CDR2 as YFSETQ. The CDR3 is 13 residues long. Between the trimmed V and J ends, which lost 1 base and 5 bases, there was a span of 9 bases.

The chain employs TRBV9 and TRBJ2-1; no firm D call. The CDR3 runs 12 residues. The V end lost 6 bases, the J end lost 6 bases, and 10 bases lay between the germline ends. Germline CDR1 and CDR2: SGDLS and YYNGEE. CDR3 amino acids: CASTTPPNEQFF. The CDR3 DNA sequence: TGTGCCAGCACCACCCCCCCCAATGAGCAGTTCTTC.

The sample holds many counts of this clonotype. The chain combines TRBV6-2 or TRBV6-3 with TRBJ2-1, with D uncertain. This CDR3 region has 13 residues. Germline V gene data show CDR1 as MNHEY and CDR2 as SVGEGT. Trimming shortened V by 6 bases and J by 7 bases, and 13 bases separated the two germline ends. The CDR3 DNA sequence: TGTGCCAGCAGGGCCTTTAGTGCTAATGAGCAGTTCTTC. It specifies CASRAFSANEQFF.

The chain uses TRBV7-6 and TRBJ2-2; D call uncertain. Germline V gene sequence: CDR1 SGHVS, CDR2 FNYEAQ. The CDR3 sequence is 15 residues long. V gave up 4 bases and J gave up 6 bases, with 15 bases separating them. The CDR3 spells CASSSIDESAGELFF. For the CDR3, the DNA is TGTGCCAGCAGCTCCATAGATGAGTCAGCCGGGGAGCTGTTTTTT. Based on the CDR3 plus reference TRBV7-6 and TRBJ2-2, the full variable domain is GAGVSQSPRYKVTKRGQDVALRCDPISGHVSLYWYRQALGQGPEFLTYFNYEAQQDKSGLPNDRFSAERPEGSISTLTIQRTEQRDSAMYRCASSSIDESAGELFFGEGSRLTVL.

This clonotype was counted between two and nine times. The V and J genes are TRBV4-1 and TRBJ2-7; TRBD1 might be the D (6 bases). The CDR3 contains 16 residues. Between the trimmed V and J ends, which lost 0 bases and 2 bases, there was a span of 14 bases. Germline assignment: CDR1 MGHRA and CDR2 YSYEKL. CDR3 loop: CASSQEGAGPPYEQYF. In nucleotides, the CDR3 is TGCGCCAGCAGCCAAGAGGGGGCAGGGCCCCCCTACGAGCAGTACTTC.

This clonotype showed up just a few times. This rearrangement joins TRBV18 to TRBJ2-6; maybe TRBD1 (6 bases). Germline CDR1 and CDR2: KGHSH and LQKENI. Trimming took off 6 bases at V and 0 bases at J, with 15 bases between the two ends. The CDR3 has 17 residues. The CDR3 nucleotides read TGTGCCAGCTCCCCAAGGGACATTCACTCTGGGGCCAACGTCCTGACTTTC. The encoded protein is CASSPRDIHSGANVLTF.

This clonotype showed up many times. The chain carries TRBV12-3 or TRBV12-4 and TRBJ2-7; tentatively, D is TRBD2 (5 bases). This CDR3 has 12 residues. V was clipped by 2 bases and J by 7 bases, with 9 bases between them. The CDR3 loop is CASSLIPGEQYF. In nucleotides, the CDR3 is TGTGCCAGCAGTTTAATCCCGGGGGAGCAGTACTTC.

The gene calls are TRBV2 and TRBJ2-2; 12 bases match TRBD1. J gave up 6 bases and V 7 bases, and 6 bases lay outside the gene matches. The CDR3 extends over 15 amino acids. The germline CDR1 and CDR2 sequences are SNHLY and FYNNEI. Here the CDR3 reads CASTGDRGLAGELFF. The CDR3 DNA reads TGTGCCAGCACCGGGGACAGGGGGCTGGCCGGGGAGCTGTTTTTT.

This clonotype was seen ten or more times. The rearrangement uses TRBV6-6 and TRBJ2-7; 8 nucleotides match TRBD1. The CDR3 totals 16 residues. V shed 0 bases, J shed 2 bases, and the junction held 6 bases outside the gene matches. Per the germline V gene, CDR1 is MNHNY and CDR2 is SVGAGI (reference sequence). The CDR3 protein is CASSYSDRGSPYEQYF. In DNA, the CDR3 is TGTGCCAGCAGTTACTCCGACAGGGGTTCCCCCTACGAGCAGTACTTC.

This clonotype was counted a few times. The chain joins TRBV10-3 to TRBJ2-7; TRBD2 matches at 8 bases. Trimming took 6 bases from V and 4 from J; bases not matched to a gene: 14. The germline CDR1 and CDR2 sequences are ENHRY and SYGVKD. This CDR3 has 16 amino acids. CDR3 sequence (DNA): TGTGCCATCAGGGGAGTCGGGAGGGAGGGCGCGTACGAGCAGTACTTC. Its protein product is CAIRGVGREGAYEQYF.

In its sample, this clonotype was seen a few times. CDR3 sequence reads: CASSWTSGRSADTQYF. The CDR3 DNA is TGTGCCAGCAGCTGGACTAGCGGGAGGAGCGCAGATACGCAGTATTTT. The chain combines TRBV7-9 with TRBJ2-3; 14 bases align to TRBD2. Germline CDR1 is SEHNR and CDR2 is FQNEAQ (reference sequence). The V segment lost 4 bases and the J segment 4 bases; nucleotides outside the gene matches: 4. The CDR3 is 16 residues long.